This T cell receptor beta chain originates from a study of identical twins. TCRdb reprocessed the 5' RACE reads via MiXCR and lists one record per CDR3 protein. This table holds about 240,000 distinct CDR3 sequences, approximately 6.8% found once. This CDR3 region has 18 residues. The germline gives CDR1 MGHRA, CDR2 YSYEKL. Trimming took 0 bases from V and 0 from J, leaving 14 bases between them. The same specimen was also included in a second study, on yellow fever vaccine responses in identical twins.

V usage is TRBV4-1 and J usage is TRBJ2-2; possible D gene TRBD2, 5 bases. Sequencing was carried out using CD8+ T cells sorted from blood. This receptor was obtained from a woman aged 18 to 35 in good health. CDR3 sequence: CASSQEWTPTSNTGELFF. DNA for the CDR3: TGCGCCAGCAGCCAAGAGTGGACTCCCACTTCGAACACCGGGGAGCTGTTTTTT.